This T cell receptor beta chain appears in the sequencing data of a study of blood T cell repertoires in COVID-19. Study as a whole: Samples came from the United States, Italy and Spain, spanning acute and convalescent COVID-19. Sources were T cells, B-cell-depleted T cells, or PBMCs; the material itself was cDNA or gDNA.

Per the authors' pipeline: Reference gene primer amplification yielded estimated nucleated cell counts. TCRdb's table, derived via immunoSEQ multiplex PCR, lists solely in-frame clones and lacks some. D and trimming were read from the DNA, whereas the V and J calls and clone size are those reported in that table. In the table there are 150,000 to 200,000 clones, around 83% of which are singletons. V dropped 7 bases and J dropped 3; count of bases not matched to a gene: 10. Germline CDR1 is MNHEY and CDR2 is SVGAGI. The CDR3 is 15 amino acids. The gene calls are TRBV6-5 and TRBJ2-3; 7 bases are a match to TRBD1. Sequenced: peripheral blood. This clonotype was obtained from a woman between 35 and 50 years old with acute or convalescent COVID-19. CDR3 coding DNA: TGTGCCAGCACAATTGACAGGGCGTTGACAGATACGCAGTATTTT. This translates into CASTIDRALTDTQYF.